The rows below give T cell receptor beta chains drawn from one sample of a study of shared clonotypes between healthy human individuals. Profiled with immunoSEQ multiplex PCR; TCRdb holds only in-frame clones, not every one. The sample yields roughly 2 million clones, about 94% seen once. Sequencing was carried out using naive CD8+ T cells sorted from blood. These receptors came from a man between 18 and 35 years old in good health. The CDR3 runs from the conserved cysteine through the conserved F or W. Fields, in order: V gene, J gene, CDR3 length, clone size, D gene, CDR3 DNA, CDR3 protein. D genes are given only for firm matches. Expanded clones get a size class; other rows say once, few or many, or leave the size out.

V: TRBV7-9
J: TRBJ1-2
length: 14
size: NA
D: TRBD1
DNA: TGTGCCAGCAGCGCCGGGACAGTACTTTATGGCTACACCTTC
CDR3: CASSAGTVLYGYTF

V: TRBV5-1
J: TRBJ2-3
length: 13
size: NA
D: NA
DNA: TGCGCCAGCAGCTTGGTAGGGACAGATACGCAGTATTTT
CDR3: CASSLVGTDTQYF

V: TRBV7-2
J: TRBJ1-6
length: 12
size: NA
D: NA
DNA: TGTGCCAGCAGCTTTTGGGGCTCACCCCTCCACTTT
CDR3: CASSFWGSPLHF

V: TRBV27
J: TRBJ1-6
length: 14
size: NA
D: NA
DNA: TGTGCCAGCAGTTTATCTAGGGGATACACACCCCTCCACTTT
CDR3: CASSLSRGYTPLHF

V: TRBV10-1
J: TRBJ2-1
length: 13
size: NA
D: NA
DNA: TGCGCCAGCAGTGAATTGGACCACAATGAGCAGTTCTTC
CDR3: CASSELDHNEQFF

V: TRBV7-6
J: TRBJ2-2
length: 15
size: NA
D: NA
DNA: TGTGCCAGCAGCTTAGTGGGCGATTCCGCCGGGGAGCTGTTTTTT
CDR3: CASSLVGDSAGELFF

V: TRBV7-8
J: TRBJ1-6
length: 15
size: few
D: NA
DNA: TGTGCCAGCAGCTTAGCGCCCGCGTTCGATTCACCCCTCCACTTT
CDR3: CASSLAPAFDSPLHF

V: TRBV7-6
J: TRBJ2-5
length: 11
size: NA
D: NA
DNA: TGTGCCAGCAGCTCACAAGAGACCCAGTACTTC
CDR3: CASSSQETQYF

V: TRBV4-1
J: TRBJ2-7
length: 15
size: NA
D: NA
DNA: TGCGCCAGCAGCCAAGAATCACTAGTTCCCTACGAGCAGTACTTC
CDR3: CASSQESLVPYEQYF

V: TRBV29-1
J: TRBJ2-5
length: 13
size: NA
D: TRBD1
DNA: TGCAGCGCCTCTGGGACAGGGCAAGAGACCCAGTACTTC
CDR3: CSASGTGQETQYF

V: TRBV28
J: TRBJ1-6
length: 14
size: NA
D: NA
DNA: TGTGCCAGCAGTTTTCTCACGGGGTATTCACCCCTCCACTTT
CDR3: CASSFLTGYSPLHF

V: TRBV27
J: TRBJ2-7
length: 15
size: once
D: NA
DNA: TGTGCCAGCAGTTTACTAGGTAGCGAGGGATACGAGCAGTACTTC
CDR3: CASSLLGSEGYEQYF

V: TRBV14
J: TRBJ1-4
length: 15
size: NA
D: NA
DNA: TGTGCCAGCAGCCAGCTAGGAGGCGCCGATGAAAAACTGTTTTTT
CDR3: CASSQLGGADEKLFF

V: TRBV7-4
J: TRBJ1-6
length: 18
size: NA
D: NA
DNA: TGTGCCAGCAGCTTATCCGTAGAAGCGGTTTCCTATAATTCACCCCTCCACTTT
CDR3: CASSLSVEAVSYNSPLHF

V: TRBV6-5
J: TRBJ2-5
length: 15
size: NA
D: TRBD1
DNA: TGTGCCAGCAGTTACGCTTACAGGGGGGCAGAGACCCAGTACTTC
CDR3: CASSYAYRGAETQYF

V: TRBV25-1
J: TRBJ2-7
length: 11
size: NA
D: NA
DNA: TGTGCCAGCAGTGACATCTACGAGCAGTACTTC
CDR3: CASSDIYEQYF

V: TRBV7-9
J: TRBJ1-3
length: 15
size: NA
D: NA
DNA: TGTGCCAGCAGCTCGGAGGACAGACCCGGAAACACCATATATTTT
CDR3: CASSSEDRPGNTIYF

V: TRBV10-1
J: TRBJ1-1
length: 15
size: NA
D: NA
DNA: TGCGCCAGCAGTGGCGGCGAAGCCTTGAACACTGAAGCTTTCTTT
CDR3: CASSGGEALNTEAFF

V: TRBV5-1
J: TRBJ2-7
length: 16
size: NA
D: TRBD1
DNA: TGCGCCAGCAGCGTCGGGGGACAGGTGGAGGGGTACGAGCAGTACTTC
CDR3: CASSVGGQVEGYEQYF

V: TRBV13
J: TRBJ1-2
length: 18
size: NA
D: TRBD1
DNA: TGTGCCAGCACCTTAAGAGGGGTTACAGACAGGGGGCACTATGGCTACACCTTC
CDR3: CASTLRGVTDRGHYGYTF

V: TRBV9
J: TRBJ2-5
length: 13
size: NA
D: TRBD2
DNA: TGTGCCAGCAGCTTCGGGACTAGCCAGGCCCAGTACTTC
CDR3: CASSFGTSQAQYF

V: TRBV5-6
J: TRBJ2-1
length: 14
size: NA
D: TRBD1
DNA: TGTGCCAGCAGCTTACAGGGGGCGAGGGATGAGCAGTTCTTC
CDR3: CASSLQGARDEQFF

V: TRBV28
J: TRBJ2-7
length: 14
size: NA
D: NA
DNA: TGTGCCAGCAGTTTCCGGGGCTTGCTCGGCGAGCAGTACTTC
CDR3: CASSFRGLLGEQYF

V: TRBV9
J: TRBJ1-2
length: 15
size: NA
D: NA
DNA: TGTGCCAGCAGCGCTCCGGGGTCGCCGAACTATGGCTACACCTTC
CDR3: CASSAPGSPNYGYTF

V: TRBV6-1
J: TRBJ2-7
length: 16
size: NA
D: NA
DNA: TGTGCCAGCAGTGAATATGGGGCATCATTTTCCTACGAGCAGTACTTC
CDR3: CASSEYGASFSYEQYF

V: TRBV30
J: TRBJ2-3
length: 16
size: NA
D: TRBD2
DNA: TGTGCCTGGAGTGGATTTGGACTAGCGGATACAGATACGCAGTATTTT
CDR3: CAWSGFGLADTDTQYF

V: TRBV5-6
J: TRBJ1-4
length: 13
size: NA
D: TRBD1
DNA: TGTGCCAGCAGCCATACGACAGGGGACGGACTGTTTTTT
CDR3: CASSHTTGDGLFF

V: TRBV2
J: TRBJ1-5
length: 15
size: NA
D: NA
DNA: TGTGCCAGCAGTGAGGCGTCGCAGGGTATTCAGCCCCAGCATTTT
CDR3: CASSEASQGIQPQHF

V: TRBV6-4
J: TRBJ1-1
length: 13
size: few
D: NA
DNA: TGTGCCAGCAGTGACTCGTGGGGCACTGAAGCTTTCTTT
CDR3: CASSDSWGTEAFF

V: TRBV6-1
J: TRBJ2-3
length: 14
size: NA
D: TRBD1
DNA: TGTGCCAGCAGTGAGACAGGGCGGGCAGATACGCAGTATTTT
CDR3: CASSETGRADTQYF

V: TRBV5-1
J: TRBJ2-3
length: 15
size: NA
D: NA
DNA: TGCGCCAGCAACTTGACTACCGGGAGCACAGATACGCAGTATTTT
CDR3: CASNLTTGSTDTQYF

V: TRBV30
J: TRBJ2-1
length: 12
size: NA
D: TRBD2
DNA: TGTGCCTGGGCCGGGCCCGGCGGGGGGCAGTTCTTC
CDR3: CAWAGPGGGQFF

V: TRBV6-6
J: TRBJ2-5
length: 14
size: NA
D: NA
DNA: TGTGCCAGCAGTTACCGGCCTCCTCAAGAGACCCAGTACTTC
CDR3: CASSYRPPQETQYF

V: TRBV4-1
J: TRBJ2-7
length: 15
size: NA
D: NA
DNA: TGCGCCAGCAGCCAATTACGGGAGTCGGCCTACGAGCAGTACTTC
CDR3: CASSQLRESAYEQYF

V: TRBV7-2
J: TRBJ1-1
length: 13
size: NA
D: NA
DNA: TGTGCCAGCAGCTTAGCGCTGAACACTGAAGCTTTCTTT
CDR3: CASSLALNTEAFF

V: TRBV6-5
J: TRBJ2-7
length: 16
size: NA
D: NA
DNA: TGTGCCAGCAGTTACTCGACGGGACAAGTATTCTACGAGCAGTACTTC
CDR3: CASSYSTGQVFYEQYF

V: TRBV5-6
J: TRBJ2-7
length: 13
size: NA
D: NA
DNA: TGTGCCAGCAACATAATCCAGGGAGACGAGCAGTACTTC
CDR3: CASNIIQGDEQYF

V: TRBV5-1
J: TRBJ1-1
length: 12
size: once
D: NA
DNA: TGCGCCAGCAGCTTGGTAGGTTCTGAAGCTTTCTTT
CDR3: CASSLVGSEAFF

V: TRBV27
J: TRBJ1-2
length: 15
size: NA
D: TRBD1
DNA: TGTGCCAGCAGTTTATCCGCCCAGGGGGCCGTTGGCTACACCTTC
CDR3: CASSLSAQGAVGYTF

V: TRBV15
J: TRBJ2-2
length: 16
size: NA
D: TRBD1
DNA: TGTGCCACCAGCAGGGACAGGACCAGTGGCGCCGGGGAGCTGTTTTTT
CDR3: CATSRDRTSGAGELFF

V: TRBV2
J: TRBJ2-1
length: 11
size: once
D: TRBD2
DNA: TGTGCCAGCACGGGAGGCTATGAGCAGTTCTTC
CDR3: CASTGGYEQFF

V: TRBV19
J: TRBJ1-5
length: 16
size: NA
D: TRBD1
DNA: TGTGCCAGTAGTGGGGGACAGGGGGACCTTAGTCAGCCCCAGCATTTT
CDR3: CASSGGQGDLSQPQHF

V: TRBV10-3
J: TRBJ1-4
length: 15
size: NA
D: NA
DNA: TGTGCCACAAGTGCTAGGGGCCAACCGGGAGAAAAACTGTTTTTT
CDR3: CATSARGQPGEKLFF

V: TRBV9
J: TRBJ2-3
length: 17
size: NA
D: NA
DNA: TGTGCCAGCAGCGTAGGCGTTACGGCGGGAAGCACAGATACGCAGTATTTT
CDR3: CASSVGVTAGSTDTQYF

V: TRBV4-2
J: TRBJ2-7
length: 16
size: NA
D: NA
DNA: TGTGCCAGCAGCCAAGAGAATGGTGGGGAGTCCTACGAGCAGTACTTC
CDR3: CASSQENGGESYEQYF

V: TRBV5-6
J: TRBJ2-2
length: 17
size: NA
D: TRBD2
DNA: TGTGCCAGCAGTACCGGGAGTGGGCTAGCGGGACCCGGGGAGCTGTTTTTT
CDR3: CASSTGSGLAGPGELFF

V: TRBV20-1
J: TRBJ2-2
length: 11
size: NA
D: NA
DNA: TGCAGTGGCAGTCTCGCCGGGGAGCTGTTTTTT
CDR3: CSGSLAGELFF